This TCR beta chain originates from a study of blood T cell repertoires in COVID-19. Study summary: COVID-19 samples from acute and convalescent phases originated in the United States, Italy and Spain. In each case, the material was cDNA or gDNA derived from T cells, B-cell-depleted T cells, or PBMCs.

Source study methods: Estimated nucleated cell counts came from reference gene primer amplification. Produced via immunoSEQ multiplex PCR; TCRdb's table is partial and in-frame only. The V and J calls and clone size are taken from that table; D and trimming were inferred from the DNA. The sample shows approximately 110,000 clones, 75% to 90% of them seen only once. The CDR3 has 15 amino acids. The V and J ends lost 0 bases and 9 bases respectively, with 15 bases between them. CDR1 and CDR2 from the germline V gene are SNHLY and FYNNEI. Followed longitudinally, the Seattle patients had been enrolled during active infection.

Sequenced material: peripheral blood. This chain joins TRBV2 and TRBJ1-5, with D tentatively TRBD1 (6 bases). The receptor's source is a woman of 80 years or more with COVID-19, enrolled during active disease. The chain's CDR3 is CASSEALQGSTPQHF. The DNA for the CDR3 is TGTGCCAGCAGTGAAGCGCTTCAGGGGTCCACGCCCCAGCATTTT.